A selection of T cell receptor beta chains follows, all from one sample in a study of control samples from healthy donors and cancer patients. Profiling relied on immunoSEQ multiplex PCR, and the TCRdb table lists in-frame clones only, not all of them. The sample carries around 12,000 clones, about 92% recorded once. Sequencing input: PBMCs. These receptors were collected from a man older than 75 with lung cancer. Both conserved end residues are part of each CDR3. A D gene is named only where the DNA matches it firmly. Clone size appears in some rows only: once, few, many, or a class for an expanded clone.

.	.	TRBJ1-2	TRBV28	CASSLFSQGGSYGYTF	TGTGCCAGCAGTTTGTTCTCGCAGGGCGGTTCCTATGGCTACACCTTC
.	.	TRBJ2-3	TRBV25-1	CASQGSLGTDTQYF	TGTGCCAGCCAGGGCTCCCTAGGGACAGATACGCAGTATTTT
.	TRBD1	TRBJ2-5	TRBV20-1	CSASGRTGNF	TGCAGTGCTAGTGGTCGGACAGGAAACTTC
.	TRBD1	TRBJ1-2	TRBV6-4	CASSRGGGNYGYTF	TGTGCCAGCAGTCGAGGAGGGGGCAACTATGGCTACACCTTC
.	.	TRBJ1-5	TRBV6-2/TRBV6-3	CASSRGPPGQPQHF	TGTGCCAGCAGTCGAGGACCCCCCGGTCAGCCCCAGCATTTT
.	TRBD2	TRBJ2-3	TRBV7-2	CASSMGLAGLTDTQYF	TGTGCCAGCAGCATGGGACTAGCGGGCCTCACAGATACGCAGTATTTT
.	.	TRBJ1-2	TRBV4-2	CASSQGGRGYTF	TGTGCCAGCAGCCAGGGGGGGAGAGGCTACACCTTC
.	.	TRBJ1-1	TRBV2	CASRAIGMEAFF	TGTGCCAGCAGGGCGATCGGGATGGAAGCTTTCTTT
.	.	TRBJ1-6	TRBV11-2	CASSLGGRSSYNSPLHF	TGTGCCAGCAGCTTAGGAGGCAGAAGCTCCTATAATTCACCCCTCCACTTT
once	.	TRBJ1-2	TRBV7-8	CASSLELGGGYGYTF	TGTGCCAGCAGCTTAGAGCTCGGGGGGGGCTATGGCTACACCTTC
.	.	TRBJ1-2	TRBV13	CASSLGRGGAFGYTF	TGTGCCAGCAGCCTCGGCAGAGGGGGGGCCTTTGGCTACACCTTC
.	.	TRBJ2-2	TRBV14	CASSLGRPTGELFF	TGTGCCAGCAGCCTGGGCAGGCCCACCGGGGAGCTGTTTTTT
.	.	TRBJ1-2	TRBV12-3/TRBV12-4	CASSLGGNYGYTF	TGTGCCAGCAGTTTAGGGGGCAACTATGGCTACACCTTC
.	.	TRBJ2-2	TRBV21-1	CASSIRDREHTGELFF	TGTGCCAGCAGCATCCGGGACAGGGAACACACCGGGGAGCTGTTTTTT
.	TRBD1	TRBJ1-5	TRBV25-1	CASSDVKTGNDQPQHF	TGTGCCAGCAGTGACGTTAAGACAGGGAATGATCAGCCCCAGCATTTT
.	.	TRBJ1-4	TRBV28	CASDGYPGSEKLFF	TGTGCCAGCGATGGTTACCCTGGGAGTGAAAAACTGTTTTTT
.	.	TRBJ1-2	TRBV7-9	CASSLSRERVGYTF	TGTGCCAGCAGCTTATCTCGCGAAAGGGTTGGCTACACCTTC
.	.	TRBJ1-3	TRBV13	CASSLEAGGNTIYF	TGTGCCAGCAGCTTAGAGGCAGGGGGAAACACCATATATTTT
.	TRBD2	TRBJ2-1	TRBV5-1	CASSFLAGGSYNEQFF	TGCGCCAGCAGCTTTTTAGCGGGGGGCTCCTACAATGAGCAGTTCTTC
.	.	TRBJ1-2	TRBV7-9	CASRRESGYTF	TGTGCCAGCAGGCGAGAGAGTGGCTACACCTTC
.	.	TRBJ1-1	TRBV27	CASSPLRFENTEAFF	TGTGCCAGCAGTCCCCTCCGGTTTGAGAACACTGAAGCTTTCTTT
.	.	TRBJ2-5	TRBV4-3	CASSQEDSRRGLQETQYF	TGCGCCAGCAGCCAAGAAGACTCCCGGCGGGGTCTCCAAGAGACCCAGTACTTC
.	.	TRBJ1-5	TRBV6-6	CASTSRGQPQHF	TGTGCCAGCACCTCGCGGGGTCAGCCCCAGCATTTT
.	.	TRBJ1-1	TRBV5-1	CASSLEGFTEAFF	TGCGCCAGCAGCTTGGAGGGGTTCACTGAAGCTTTCTTT